This T cell receptor beta chain was found in a study of OX40 agonist ivuxolimab in advanced cancers. Describing the broader study: The costimulatory receptor OX40 (CD134) was targeted by ivuxolimab, a fully human IgG2 agonistic monoclonal antibody. Intravenous ivuxolimab was administered to patients every 2 weeks at six dose levels: 0.01, 0.1, 0.3, 1.5, 3 and 10 mg/kg. Of the 52 patients in dose escalation, about 20 had hepatocellular carcinoma, some 15 had melanoma, 9 had renal cell carcinoma and 9 had head and neck cancer. In the dose-escalation cohort, approximately 82% of patients were male, and the mean age was around 60 years with a range of roughly 23 to 79. Peripheral TCRbeta sequencing was intended to test whether TCR sequence diversity was altered and clonal T-cell expansion was caused by ivuxolimab. The monotherapy dose-escalation portion (N ≈ 50 patients) of the phase I ivuxolimab trial is reported in the paper. Patients were allowed to have had prior anti-PD-1, anti-PD-L1 or anti-CTLA-4 therapy, and around two fifths of the dose-escalation patients had been treated with checkpoint inhibitors. Partial responses were achieved by three dose-escalation patients, of whom one had hepatocellular carcinoma and two had cutaneous melanoma. General study outcomes and caveats: The antigen specificity of the clonally expanded peripheral T cells was not determined. Low levels of normalized T-cell clonal expansion were also shown by some nonresponding patients. Clonal expansion of both CD4+ and CD8+ blood T cells was observed from baseline to week 6 at doses 0.1 to 3.0 mg/kg. In the 0.1-3.0 mg/kg groups, partial responders had among the lowest normalized peripheral clonal expansion, particularly in CD8+ T cells. On average, CD8+ T cells showed more expanded clones than CD4+ T cells after ivuxolimab.

Worth noting for this clone: Its target antigen remains unknown. No base quality values were provided; no much bigger clone lies one nucleotide off.

The CDR3 contains 14 residues, cysteine and phenylalanine counted. The DNA shown is the 42-base CDR3, in frame from base 1. V trim: 4 bases; J trim: 9 bases; unmatched bases: 9. CDR1 and CDR2 are read off the germline V gene as SNHLY and FYNNEI. Patients with a history of autoimmune disease or receiving systemic immunosuppression were excluded from the trial. Peripheral blood for TCR sequencing was drawn from every dose cohort at baseline, at cycle 4 day 1 and at cycle 7 day 1. Samples were obtained from an open-label, multicenter, first-in-human phase I dose-escalation trial of ivuxolimab. Adults with locally advanced or metastatic melanoma, renal cell carcinoma, hepatocellular carcinoma or head and neck squamous cell carcinoma were enrolled in the trial. CD4+ and CD8+ T cells were sorted separately from peripheral blood before TCR sequencing. Genomic DNA was extracted from sorted cells for sequencing of the TCRbeta CDR3 region. The immunoSEQ Assay was used for sequencing of TCRbeta CDR3 regions. Sourced from immuneACCESS, this table was stored by TCRdb with only in-frame sequences that have V and J called. A share of the clones is absent; for the studies checked, an unresolved V gene accounts for under half, and the remainder has no known explanation. Here the sample has approximately 61,000 clones; roughly 80% occur a single time. Together, the top ten hold 1.5% to 2.5% of the sample.

Recombination joined TRBV2 with TRBJ2-1; 7 middle bases align to TRBD2. The sequence derives from an adult with an advanced solid tumor such as melanoma, head and neck, liver or kidney cancer. Sequencing used CD4+ or CD8+ T cells sorted from blood, obtained in a trial of the OX40 agonist ivuxolimab. The CDR3 amino acid sequence is: CASSAPGGRGEQFF. The DNA is as follows: TGTGCCAGCAGTGCCCCGGGGGGTAGGGGTGAGCAGTTCTTC.